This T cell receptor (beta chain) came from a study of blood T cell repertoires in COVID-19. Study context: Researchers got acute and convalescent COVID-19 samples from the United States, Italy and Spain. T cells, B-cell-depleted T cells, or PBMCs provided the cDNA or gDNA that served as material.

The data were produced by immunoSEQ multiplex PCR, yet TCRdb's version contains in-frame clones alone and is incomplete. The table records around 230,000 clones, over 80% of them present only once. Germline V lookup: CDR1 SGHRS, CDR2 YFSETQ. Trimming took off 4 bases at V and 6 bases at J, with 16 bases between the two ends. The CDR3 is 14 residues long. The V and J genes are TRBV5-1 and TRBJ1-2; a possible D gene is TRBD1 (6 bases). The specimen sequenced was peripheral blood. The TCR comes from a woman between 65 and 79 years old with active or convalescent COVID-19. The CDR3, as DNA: TGCGCCAGCAGCCCTTCCCGGGGGGGCGATGGCTACACCTTC. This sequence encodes CASSPSRGGDGYTF.